These T cell receptor beta chains were read from a single sample in a study of T-cell memory formation after mild COVID-19. TCRdb re-analysed the 5' RACE reads in MiXCR, keeping a single row per CDR3 protein. The data show some 450,000 distinct CDR3 sequences, roughly 18% seen once. Specimen: PBMCs or a T cell subset sorted from them (not recorded which). All receptors come from a man aged 18 to 30 who had mild COVID-19 (a few samples of this study predate the infection). Cell type and time point are not known. CDR3s leave out the opening cysteine and the closing phenylalanine or tryptophan. A clone size is listed for some rows: how often the clone was seen (once, few, many), or a class if it is expanded.

abundance: few
j_gene: TRBJ2-7
v_gene: TRBV2
CDR3aa: ASRLTRTVYEQY

abundance: -
j_gene: TRBJ1-2
v_gene: TRBV6-6
CDR3aa: ASSYPTGGEGYGYT

abundance: -
j_gene: TRBJ1-5
v_gene: TRBV20-1
CDR3aa: SATGAGSNQPQH

abundance: -
j_gene: TRBJ2-3
v_gene: TRBV4-1
CDR3aa: ASSQQGGWTDTQY

abundance: -
j_gene: TRBJ1-5
v_gene: TRBV29-1
CDR3aa: SAQDPNQPQH

abundance: -
j_gene: TRBJ2-3
v_gene: TRBV24-1
CDR3aa: ATSDPGVLTFGTQY

abundance: -
j_gene: TRBJ2-1
v_gene: TRBV4-3
CDR3aa: ASSREGLAGNEQF

abundance: few
j_gene: TRBJ1-1
v_gene: TRBV27
CDR3aa: ASSLYSGGEATEAF

abundance: few
j_gene: TRBJ2-3
v_gene: TRBV7-9
CDR3aa: ASSEDSGPYTQY

abundance: many
j_gene: TRBJ2-5
v_gene: TRBV20-1
CDR3aa: SAREVRGQETQY

abundance: -
j_gene: TRBJ2-3
v_gene: TRBV5-4
CDR3aa: ASSKDRFTDTQY

abundance: few
j_gene: TRBJ2-1
v_gene: TRBV7-9
CDR3aa: ASSFPLGGYNEQF

abundance: -
j_gene: TRBJ1-6
v_gene: TRBV6-2/TRBV6-3
CDR3aa: ASRPGLRPPLH

abundance: -
j_gene: TRBJ2-1
v_gene: TRBV7-3
CDR3aa: ASSLANQGEQF

abundance: -
j_gene: TRBJ1-3
v_gene: TRBV12-3/TRBV12-4
CDR3aa: ASSYGGYTIY

abundance: -
j_gene: TRBJ1-6
v_gene: TRBV6-5
CDR3aa: ASSYRGQSPLH

abundance: few
j_gene: TRBJ2-1
v_gene: TRBV19
CDR3aa: ASSPRRGEVDEQF

abundance: few
j_gene: TRBJ2-1
v_gene: TRBV9
CDR3aa: ASSAGLAGGVEQF

abundance: few
j_gene: TRBJ2-2
v_gene: TRBV7-3
CDR3aa: ASSSNAGVHGELF

abundance: -
j_gene: TRBJ2-1
v_gene: TRBV6-5
CDR3aa: ASSPRPQAGPYNEQF

abundance: -
j_gene: TRBJ1-4
v_gene: TRBV20-1
CDR3aa: SAEDRALDSYLF

abundance: -
j_gene: TRBJ2-3
v_gene: TRBV5-4
CDR3aa: ASSLPGQARDTQY

abundance: few
j_gene: TRBJ2-1
v_gene: TRBV5-1
CDR3aa: ASWGLAGGPNEQF

abundance: few
j_gene: TRBJ1-5
v_gene: TRBV7-9
CDR3aa: ASSIGSPENQPQH

abundance: -
j_gene: TRBJ2-2
v_gene: TRBV19
CDR3aa: ASTPSAANTGEMF

abundance: few
j_gene: TRBJ1-5
v_gene: TRBV6-5
CDR3aa: ASGGYGNQPQH

abundance: few
j_gene: TRBJ2-5
v_gene: TRBV29-1
CDR3aa: SSRDSETQY

abundance: -
j_gene: TRBJ2-3
v_gene: TRBV20-1
CDR3aa: SALTSGVGTQY

abundance: -
j_gene: TRBJ2-2
v_gene: TRBV6-2/TRBV6-3
CDR3aa: ASISASGGAGELF

abundance: few
j_gene: TRBJ2-1
v_gene: TRBV3-1
CDR3aa: ASSLPSGDNEQF

abundance: many
j_gene: TRBJ2-2
v_gene: TRBV7-2
CDR3aa: ASSLNRPNTGELF

abundance: few
j_gene: TRBJ2-3
v_gene: TRBV20-1
CDR3aa: SARDPFVAGGTDTQY

abundance: -
j_gene: TRBJ1-2
v_gene: TRBV20-1
CDR3aa: SASPRERYGYT

abundance: few
j_gene: TRBJ2-5
v_gene: TRBV7-6
CDR3aa: ASSLRPPERGGRETQY

abundance: once
j_gene: TRBJ2-7
v_gene: TRBV4-3
CDR3aa: ASSQDWDRVSEQY

abundance: -
j_gene: TRBJ2-7
v_gene: TRBV5-5
CDR3aa: ASSSKAEQY

abundance: few
j_gene: TRBJ1-1
v_gene: TRBV2
CDR3aa: ASRTGTGNFLLQKAF

abundance: -
j_gene: TRBJ1-2
v_gene: TRBV12-3/TRBV12-4
CDR3aa: ASSGPV

abundance: few
j_gene: TRBJ1-1
v_gene: TRBV12-3/TRBV12-4
CDR3aa: ASSLVRGHTEAF

abundance: few
j_gene: TRBJ2-5
v_gene: TRBV20-1
CDR3aa: SASGSVWLVGETQY

abundance: -
j_gene: TRBJ2-2
v_gene: TRBV12-3/TRBV12-4
CDR3aa: ASVGDSLTGELF

abundance: -
j_gene: TRBJ2-7
v_gene: TRBV18
CDR3aa: ASSPSGDEQY

abundance: few
j_gene: TRBJ2-1
v_gene: TRBV10-3
CDR3aa: AISAGTGSGEQF

abundance: -
j_gene: TRBJ1-2
v_gene: TRBV24-1
CDR3aa: ATSGWGTASRTYGYT

abundance: -
j_gene: TRBJ2-2
v_gene: TRBV9
CDR3aa: ASSIGQAELF

abundance: -
j_gene: TRBJ1-1
v_gene: TRBV20-1
CDR3aa: SARSRGRNTEAF

abundance: many
j_gene: TRBJ2-5
v_gene: TRBV5-1
CDR3aa: ASSYGLAGANQETQY

abundance: -
j_gene: TRBJ1-2
v_gene: TRBV20-1
CDR3aa: SASLVAGYGYT

abundance: -
j_gene: TRBJ2-1
v_gene: TRBV29-1
CDR3aa: SVEVHNEQF

abundance: few
j_gene: TRBJ2-2
v_gene: TRBV15
CDR3aa: ATSRDLGAVNTGELF

abundance: -
j_gene: TRBJ2-5
v_gene: TRBV12-3/TRBV12-4
CDR3aa: ASRTASGTQY